The 13 T cell receptor beta chains in this list originate from one sample, sequenced in a study of T cells expressing NK-cell markers. Using the 5' RACE reads, TCRdb records one entry per CDR3 protein without DNA. Its listing shows about 540,000 distinct CDR3 sequences. The sample comprised blood T cells: a sorted CD56 or NKG2C T cell subset, CD4+ or CD8+ T cells, or bulk PBMC T cells (not recorded which). The receptors were gathered from a man younger than 30 in good health.

This chain links TRBV6-1 with TRBJ2-7; the TCRdb call, TRBD1, lacks DNA for checking. This CDR3 has 13 residues. Germline CDR1 MNHNS, CDR2 SASEGT. The CDR3 reads CASATGPSYEQYF.

The CDR3 spells CASSVRGTGYDNEQFF. The J gene is TRBJ2-1, the V gene TRBV2; TCRdb selects TRBD1, and the lack of DNA leaves this call unchecked. Germline CDR1 reads SNHLY; CDR2 reads FYNNEI. This CDR3 comprises 16 residues.

The chain uses TRBV4-3 and TRBJ2-2; absent DNA, TCRdb's TRBD2 call cannot be checked. CDR3 size: 17 residues. Looked up from germline, CDR1 is LGHNA and CDR2 is YSLEER. The chain's CDR3 is CASSPVGLAANTGELFF.

This CDR3 reads CASSPHLGGQMAKNIQYF. This chain links TRBV7-8 with TRBJ2-4; TCRdb's assignment of TRBD1 cannot be checked, as there is no DNA. The CDR3 has 18 amino acids. Germline CDR1 reads SGHVS; CDR2 reads FQNEAQ. Using reference TRBV7-8 and TRBJ2-4 for the parts outside the CDR3, the full variable domain is GAGVSQSPRYKVAKRGQDVALRCDPISGHVSLFWYQQALGQGPEFLTYFQNEAQLDKSGLPSDRFFAERPEGSVSTLKIQRTQQEDSAVYLCASSPHLGGQMAKNIQYFGAGTRLSVL.

This chain uses TRBV4-2 with TRBJ2-5; TCRdb's assignment of TRBD2 cannot be checked, as there is no DNA. The germline V gene encodes CDR1 LGHNA and CDR2 YNFKEQ. This CDR3 has 15 residues. The CDR3: CASSQETSSQETQYF.

CDR3 sequence reads: CASSMRPGTVQETQYF. The chain carries TRBV11-2 and TRBJ2-5; without DNA, the TCRdb call of TRBD1 cannot be checked. There are 16 residues in the CDR3. The V gene's germline CDR1 is SGHAT and CDR2 FQNNGV.

The chain employs TRBV12-3 or TRBV12-4 and TRBJ2-1. CDR3 length equals 13 residues. This chain's CDR3 is CASMADKASEQFF.

This chain connects TRBV7-2 to TRBJ2-7. The CDR3 consists of 14 residues. The germline V gene has CDR1 SGHTA and CDR2 FQGNSA. The chain's CDR3 is CASTNTGGTYEQYF.

The chain links TRBV4-3 to TRBJ2-1; TCRdb reports TRBD2, a call that lacks DNA to check it against. The length of the CDR3 is 15 residues. The germline CDR1 and CDR2 sequences are LGHNA and YSLEER. CDR3 sequence: CASSKGSGTPFEQFF.

This sequence joins TRBV5-4 and TRBJ2-5; as DNA is missing, the TRBD2 call by TCRdb cannot be tested. This CDR3 contains 15 residues. Per the germline V gene, CDR1 is SGHNT and CDR2 is YYREEE (reference sequence). This CDR3 reads CASSRASGLQETQYF.

The rearrangement links TRBV24-1 to TRBJ2-1; TCRdb gives TRBD1 as the D gene, but with no DNA this cannot be confirmed. The germline CDR1 and CDR2 sequences are KGHDR and SFDVKD. This CDR3 has 17 residues. The CDR3 here is CATSDLGSRAGNNEQFF.

This sequence joins TRBV9 and TRBJ2-1; TCRdb names TRBD1, which stays unverified in the absence of DNA. The CDR3 has 15 amino acids. Germline V lookup: CDR1 SGDLS, CDR2 YYNGEE. The CDR3 spells CASCRSWGLANEQFF.

The chain couples TRBV29-1 to TRBJ2-2. Germline V gene lookup returns CDR1 SQVTM and CDR2 ANQGSEA. The CDR3 consists of 13 residues. The CDR3: CSVEDVNTGELFF.